The entry below describes one T cell receptor (beta chain). Its antigen is currently unknown. Only in-frame clones appear in the TCRdb table, and some are missing; sequencing was by immunoSEQ multiplex PCR. In the table there are 100,000 to 150,000 clones, 85% to 95% of which are singletons. The source of the sample is a study of OX40 agonist ivuxolimab in advanced cancers. In the study overall: Among those enrolled, mean age was roughly 55 years (range 23 to 79) and 82.7% were male. Overall study results and limits: The study observed clonal expansion of CD4+ and CD8+ blood T cells by week 6 at 0.1 to 3.0 mg/kg.

This CDR3 contains 15 residues. V gave up 4 bases and J gave up 6 bases, with 15 bases separating them. Germline CDR1 and CDR2: MNHEY and SVGAGI. This chain joins TRBV6-5 and TRBJ1-4; D perhaps matches TRBD1 (6 bases). Sequenced here: CD4+ or CD8+ T cells sorted from blood, sampled in a trial of the OX40 agonist ivuxolimab. This receptor was identified in an adult with an advanced solid tumor such as melanoma, head and neck, liver or kidney cancer. The CDR3 DNA is TGTGCCAGCAGTTCCGGGGGGGCTGGTTATGAAAAACTGTTTTTT. As protein: CASSSGGAGYEKLFF.